The T cell receptor beta chain described here comes from a study of cytomegalovirus exposure and HLA in healthy donors. Study-level background: Earlier results showed roughly 120 million unique TCR beta sequences derived from about 179 million T cells.

This CDR3 contains 17 residues. The V gene end was trimmed by 3 bases and the J gene end by 5 bases; junction bases not matched to a gene: 10. From germline, CDR1 is MDHEN and CDR2 SYDVKM. The study ran its PCR with 60 Vbeta and 13 Jbeta primers. Method: immunoSEQ multiplex PCR; TCRdb's copy keeps in-frame clones and lacks some. The sample includes about 89,000 clones, approximately 83% of them seen just once. Sequenced input: PBMCs. This sequence was found in a female donor in good health and CMV-seropositive. The V and J genes are TRBV28 and TRBJ2-5, with 12 nucleotides matching TRBD2. This CDR3 reads CASSFSFLAGGGETQYF. The CDR3 DNA sequence: TGTGCCAGCAGTTTCTCCTTCCTAGCGGGAGGGGGGGAGACCCAGTACTTC.